This T cell receptor (beta chain) appears in the sequencing data of a study of blood T cell repertoires in COVID-19. The wider study: Italy, Spain and the United States were the sources of the convalescent and acute COVID-19 samples. The cDNA or gDNA used as material had been derived from T cells, B-cell-depleted T cells, or PBMCs.

This clone was observed a few times. Germline V CDR1 and CDR2: SGHDT, YYEEEE. The trim removed 4 bases at V and 4 bases at J, leaving 8 bases unmatched. The length of the CDR3 is 15 residues. As handled by the study authors: Amplifying reference gene primers gave estimates of nucleated cell counts. Generated by immunoSEQ multiplex PCR, the TCRdb table keeps only in-frame clones and is missing some. V, J and clone size are taken as reported in that table, and D and trimming were inferred from the DNA itself. The table shows tens of thousands of clones, with 80% to 90% occurring only once. The chain uses TRBV5-6 and TRBJ2-1, with 7 positions matching TRBD1. What was sequenced was peripheral blood. The clonotype was recovered from a human donor with acute or convalescent COVID-19. The donor label of this sample is uncertain. In nucleotides, the CDR3 is TGTGCCAGCAGCCCCCCCGGGACAGCATACAATGAGCAGTTCTTC. Its translation: CASSPPGTAYNEQFF.